This TCR beta chain was sequenced during a study of STAT5B mutations in CD4+ large granular lymphocyte leukemia. Some clones are missing from TCRdb's copy, which holds only in-frame ones; the method was immunoSEQ multiplex PCR. Here the sample spans 20,000 to 25,000 clones, approximately 75% being singletons. Study-level results: 8/27 top patient clones versus 2/35 control clones were TRBV06-family. Patient CD4-sorted repertoires stayed more clonal than healthy ones after leukemic-clone removal.

The V end was cut by 6 bases, the J end by 7 bases, with 9 bases between. Germline V gene data show CDR1 as KGHSH and CDR2 as LQKENI. The CDR3 is 11 amino acids. As for this clone: Antigen specificity is unknown.

The source is a human donor in good health. The V call is TRBV18, the J call TRBJ1-2; no firm D call. The sequenced sample consisted of CD4+ T cells from blood buffy coats. The CDR3 DNA follows: TGTGCCAGCTCCCCGGGATTTGGCTACACCTTC. This translates into CASSPGFGYTF.